The following is a T cell receptor beta chain sequence with its context. It was with unique molecular identifiers that the TCRbeta library was prepared. TCRdb redid the calling of the PCR reads with MiXCR, one entry per CDR3 protein. The sample shows about half a million distinct CDR3 sequences, under 15% of them seen only once. The sample belongs to a study of T-cell reconstitution after alpha-beta-depleted transplantation in children. J was trimmed by 6 bases and V by 7 bases; bases with no gene match: 15. Germline assignment: CDR1 MNHEY and CDR2 SMNVEV (reference sequence). The CDR3 sequence is 16 residues long.

The V gene is TRBV27, the J gene TRBJ2-7, with 10 bases matching TRBD1. The input for sequencing was PBMCs from the stem cell graft donor, taken from the stem cell graft. This receptor was identified in a human donor who donated a stem cell graft to a child with combined immunodeficiency. This CDR3 reads CASKNIPGQGYSEQYF. The CDR3 DNA follows: TGTGCCAGCAAGAACATACCGGGACAGGGGTACAGCGAGCAGTACTTC.